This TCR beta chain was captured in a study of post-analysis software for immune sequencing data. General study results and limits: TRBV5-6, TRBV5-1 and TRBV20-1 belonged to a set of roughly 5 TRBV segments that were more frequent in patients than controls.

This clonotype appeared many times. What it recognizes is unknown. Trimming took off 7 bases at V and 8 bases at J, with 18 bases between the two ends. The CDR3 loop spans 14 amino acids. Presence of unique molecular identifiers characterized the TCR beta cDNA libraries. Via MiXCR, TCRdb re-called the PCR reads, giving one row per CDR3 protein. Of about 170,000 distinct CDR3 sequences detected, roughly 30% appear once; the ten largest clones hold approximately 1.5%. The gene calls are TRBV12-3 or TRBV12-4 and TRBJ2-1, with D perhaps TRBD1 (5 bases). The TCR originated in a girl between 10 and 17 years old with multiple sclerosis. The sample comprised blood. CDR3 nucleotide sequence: TGTGCCAGCACCCAGAAGACAGCTACGGATGAGCAGTTCTTC. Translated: CASTQKTATDEQFF.